The present entry profiles one T cell receptor (beta chain) with its context. Its antigen is undetermined. The sample belongs to a study of blood T cell dynamics during melanoma immunotherapy. Only in-frame clones appear in the TCRdb table, and some are missing; sequencing was by immunoSEQ multiplex PCR. The data contain fewer than 15,000 clones, about 90% of them singletons. V was trimmed by 5 bases and J by 2 bases, leaving 15 bases between them. Germline CDR1 reads LGHNA; CDR2 reads YSLEER. CDR3 length: 15 residues. Notes on the study in general: Among sorted CD8+ subsets, immune-effector cells had the highest clonality and cell-free DNA similarity.

Time point defined: pre-treatment baseline. The specimen comprised effector memory CD8+ T cells from blood, sampled from a patient treated with checkpoint blockade. This chain uses TRBV4-3 with TRBJ1-2, with D perhaps TRBD1 (6 bases). This receptor was identified in a human donor with melanoma. The CDR3 bases are TGCGCCAGCAGCTCCTCGCCAGGGGTGAACTATGGCTACACCTTC. Its protein is CASSSSPGVNYGYTF.